The TCR beta chain under discussion was sequenced for a study of primary melanoma T cells and metastatic recurrence (dated by TCRdb to the early 2020s). About the study as a whole: The cohort consisted of 200 or so primary melanomas of stage T2 to T4, each more than 1 mm thick. The sequencing-derived T-cell fraction was compared with histopathological grading of tumor-infiltrating lymphocytes. The T-cell fraction measured by TCR beta sequencing was compared against progression-free survival as the clinical outcome. Whether patient outcome could be predicted by T-cell fraction and T-cell repertoire clonality in primary melanoma tumors was the question this study put to the test.

Points the paper makes about the study in general: Reportedly, adding T-cell fraction to tumor thickness improved progression-free survival prediction more than adding any other histopathological variable did. Progression-free survival was reportedly predicted by the tumor T-cell fraction independently of age, mitotic rate, ulceration and thickness. The authors presented an effective T-cell-mediated antitumor response in primary melanoma only as a suggestion and not as a demonstrated mechanism. A T-cell fraction greater than 20% appeared to be protective whatever the ulceration status, mitotic rate or nodal disease.

In regard to this clone: Its antigen target is currently unknown. No base-level quality is on record; no much larger clone is a single base apart.

Library preparation was by the immunoSEQ multiplex PCR assay. Primary melanoma tumor tissue was subjected to high-throughput sequencing of the T-cell receptor beta chain. In the paper's pipeline: TCRB CDR3 sharing between samples and the distribution of insertions and deletions were included in the repertoire analyses. A gradient-boosted model ranked the predictive value of the T-cell fraction against histopathological variables. Held by TCRdb, this immuneACCESS table contains in-frame sequences only and omits some clones. Under half of the omission traces to an unresolved V gene where checked; the cause of the rest is unknown. From that table come the V and J calls and clone size; the DNA was used to work out D and trimming. This sample is represented by approximately 350 clones; just under 75% of them were singletons. Jointly, the top ten make up 6.5% to 9% of the sample. CDR1 and CDR2 are read off the germline V gene as MNHNS and SASEGT. From its cysteine to its phenylalanine, the CDR3 spans 13 amino acids. Kept here is only the CDR3 DNA, which spans 39 bases and is read in frame from base 1. V was cut back by 1 base and J by 12 bases, leaving a gap of 13 bases between them.

The patients had surgically resected primary melanoma that was considered potentially curable but at risk of metastatic recurrence. The chain couples TRBV6-1 to TRBJ2-1; the D gene lacks a confident call. This receptor was identified in a human donor with melanoma. The sample was melanoma tumor tissue. The nucleotides are TGTGCCAGCAGTGAAGGGCCTGCGGATCGGCAGTTCTTC. It translates to CASSEGPADRQFF.